Included here is one T cell receptor beta chain sequence, with context. Antigen specificity is unknown. Unique molecular identifiers tagged the TCR beta cDNA libraries. TCRdb called the PCR reads again in MiXCR, with one record for every CDR3 protein. This sample yields about 460,000 distinct CDR3 sequences, of which approximately 46% are seen a single time; 12% belongs to the top ten. The CDR3 extends over 13 amino acids. Germline V gene sequence: CDR1 LNHNV, CDR2 YYDKDF (reference sequence). Trimming pared 5 bases from V and 3 bases from J, leaving 11 bases between. The source of the sample is a study of post-analysis software for immune sequencing data. Findings of the study overall: Five or six TRBV segments (TRBV5-6, TRBV5-1 and TRBV20-1 among them) occurred more frequently in patients than in controls. The normalized Chao1 diversity of multiple sclerosis patients was significantly lower than that of controls.

The TCR originated in a girl aged 10-17 years with multiple sclerosis. The chain links TRBV15 to TRBJ2-7, with a tentative D call TRBD2 (6 bases). The sequenced sample consisted of blood. Written as DNA, the CDR3 is TGTGCCACCAGCCCCGGGGGTTACTACGAGCAGTACTTC. Amino acids: CATSPGGYYEQYF.